Listed here are 3 T cell receptor beta chains from one sample, sequenced in a study of CD8 T cells in Susac syndrome. When the RNA was reverse transcribed, random hexamers were used with an input of 0.5 to 1 ug. TCRdb independently ran MiXCR on the immunoSEQ multiplex PCR reads; one entry per CDR3 protein. The sample records tens of thousands of distinct CDR3 sequences, about 95% being singletons. Sequenced material: CD8+ T cells from PBMCs. All receptors derive from a human donor with Susac syndrome.

The rearrangement links TRBV20-1 to TRBJ2-1; the D gene is possibly TRBD2 (5 bases). Germline CDR1 is DFQATT and CDR2 is SNEGSKA (reference sequence). The CDR3 spans 16 residues. The V gene lost 0 bases and the J gene lost 8 bases, with 20 bases spanning the gap. CDR3 loop: CSAREEGTRLRDEQFF. The CDR3 region has the DNA TGCAGTGCTAGAGAAGAGGGAACCCGGCTTAGGGATGAGCAGTTCTTC.

V usage is TRBV4-1 and J usage is TRBJ2-1; the D is unclear. The V gene lost 5 bases and the J gene lost 4 bases, with 9 bases spanning the gap. Germline V lookup: CDR1 MGHRA, CDR2 YSYEKL. CDR3 size: 13 residues. Here the CDR3 DNA reads TGCGCCAGCAGCGGGGTACCTTACAATGAGCAGTTCTTC. Protein sequence: CASSGVPYNEQFF.

This clonotype was observed a few times. The J gene is TRBJ2-7, the V gene TRBV7-9, with 9 bases aligning to TRBD1. Germline values: CDR1 SEHNR, CDR2 FQNEAQ (reference sequence). The CDR3 is made up of 14 amino acids. The trim removed 5 bases at V and 3 bases at J, leaving 5 bases unmatched. The DNA for the CDR3 is TGTGCCAGCAGCCTCCGGGACAGGGTCTACGAGCAGTACTTC. Amino acid sequence: CASSLRDRVYEQYF.